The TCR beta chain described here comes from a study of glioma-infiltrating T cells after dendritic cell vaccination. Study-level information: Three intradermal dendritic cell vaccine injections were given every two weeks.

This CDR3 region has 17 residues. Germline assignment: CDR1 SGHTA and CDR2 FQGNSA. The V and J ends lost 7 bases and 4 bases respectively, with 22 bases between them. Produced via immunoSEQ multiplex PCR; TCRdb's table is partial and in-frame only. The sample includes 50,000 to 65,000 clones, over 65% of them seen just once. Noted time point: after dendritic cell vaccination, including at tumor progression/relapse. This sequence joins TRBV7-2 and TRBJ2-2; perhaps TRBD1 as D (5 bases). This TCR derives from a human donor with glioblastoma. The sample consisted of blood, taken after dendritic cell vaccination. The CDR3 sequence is CASIAKSRVWSTGELFF. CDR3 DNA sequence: TGTGCCAGCATCGCTAAGTCCAGGGTATGGAGCACCGGGGAGCTGTTTTTT.